Shown below are 31 T cell receptor beta chains from a single sample sequenced in a study of spatial heterogeneity in lung cancer. General study results and limits: Counts that tracked tumor mutation counts were those of expanded intratumoral alpha and beta TCRs.

Antigens of these TCRs are unknown. The sample's time point: sample taken at primary tumor resection. TCRdb re-called the 5' RACE reads through MiXCR, storing one row per CDR3 protein. The table shows about 13,000 distinct CDR3 sequences, with roughly 7.2% occurring only once. The sample in question was lung tumor tissue, obtained at surgery. The source of these receptors is a female donor with early-stage non-small cell lung cancer.

This clonotype was observed at least ten times. The chain is built from TRBV28 and TRBJ2-3; D unclear. Trimming left V 1 base short and J 0 bases short, with 5 bases between. Per the germline V gene, CDR1 is MDHEN and CDR2 is SYDVKM. CDR3 length: 14 amino acids. CDR3 sequence reads: CASSLFQSTDTQYF. Written as DNA, the CDR3 is TGTGCCAGCAGTTTATTCCAGAGCACAGATACGCAGTATTTT.

This clonotype was recorded at least ten times. The V call is TRBV12-3 or TRBV12-4, the J call TRBJ1-2; weak D call: TRBD1 (5 bases). The CDR3 has 13 residues. The V end was cut by 6 bases, the J end by 3 bases, with 11 bases between. CDR3 loop: CASRFSGDYGYTF. CDR3 nucleotides: TGTGCCAGCAGGTTCTCGGGGGACTATGGCTACACCTTC.

This clonotype was seen many times. V and J are TRBV11-2 and TRBJ2-7; 9 positions agree with TRBD2. The V and J ends lost 5 bases and 2 bases, in that order; junction bases with no gene match: 10. This CDR3 has 16 amino acids. Germline V gene data show CDR1 as SGHAT and CDR2 as FQNNGV. The CDR3 reads CASSPFPQREAYEQYF. CDR3 DNA sequence: TGTGCCAGCAGCCCTTTTCCCCAGCGGGAGGCCTACGAGCAGTACTTC.

Ten or more counts support this clonotype. The chain recombines TRBV28 with TRBJ1-6; TRBD1 aligns across 8 bases. The germline gives CDR1 MDHEN, CDR2 SYDVKM. The CDR3 has 16 residues. The junction had 12 bases not matched to a gene; V was cut back by 6 bases and J by 8 bases. The CDR3 DNA follows: TGTGCCAGCAGGGTCCTTCATGCAGGGGGCGATTCACCCCTCCACTTT. Residues: CASRVLHAGGDSPLHF.

This clonotype was detected many times. V is TRBV7-3 and J is TRBJ2-2, with 13 bases lining up with TRBD2. The trim removed 1 base at V and 4 bases at J, leaving 0 bases unmatched. CDR1 and CDR2 (germline): SGHTA, FQGTGA. The CDR3 consists of 16 residues. The CDR3 region has the DNA TGTGCCAGCAGCTTAAGGACTAGCGGGAGCACCGGGGAGCTGTTTTTT. Protein product: CASSLRTSGSTGELFF.

This clonotype is labeled as medium-sized. The genes are TRBV28 and TRBJ2-7, with 14 bases fitting TRBD2. CDR1 and CDR2 from the germline V gene are MDHEN and SYDVKM. The CDR3 is made up of 15 amino acids. With V trimmed by 5 bases and J by 4 bases, 4 bases remained unmatched. The CDR3 DNA reads TGTGCCAGCAGTCGACTAGCGGGAGGGTTGTACGAGCAGTACTTC. Protein sequence: CASSRLAGGLYEQYF.

This clonotype is medium-sized within its sample. The gene calls are TRBV14 and TRBJ2-1; D is unclear. This CDR3 region has 15 residues. CDR1 and CDR2 (germline): SGHDN, FVKESK. V shed 4 bases and J shed 9 bases, with 19 bases lying between them. The CDR3 bases are TGTGCCAGCAGCCGAGAGACATCGGGTGTGACTGAGCAGTTCTTC. Residues: CASSRETSGVTEQFF.

This clonotype was recorded many times. The chain combines TRBV11-2 with TRBJ2-5; D not certain. Germline CDR1 reads SGHAT; CDR2 reads FQNNGV. Trimming removed 4 bases from V and 2 bases from J, with 14 bases in between. The CDR3 extends over 15 amino acids. For the CDR3, the DNA is TGTGCCAGCAGCTCGGCACCCGGAGCGCAAGAGACCCAGTACTTC. Translation: CASSSAPGAQETQYF.

At least ten counts were recorded for this clonotype. The genes are TRBV9 and TRBJ2-5; D is perhaps TRBD2 (5 bases). Deletions cut 0 bases from V and 1 base from J, with 13 bases between. Germline CDR1 and CDR2: SGDLS and YYNGEE. This CDR3 has 16 residues. Here the CDR3 DNA reads TGTGCCAGCAGCGTAGACCCCGGACGGGGCCAAGAGACCCAGTACTTC. Its translation is CASSVDPGRGQETQYF.

This clonotype was observed at least ten times. The chain joins TRBV7-2 to TRBJ1-4; D not resolved. Between the trimmed V and J ends, which lost 5 bases and 10 bases, there was a span of 11 bases. Germline loops: CDR1 SGHTA, CDR2 FQGNSA. CDR3 length: 12 residues. Written as DNA, the CDR3 is TGTGCCAGCAGCCTCTGGACGGGAAAACTGTTTTTT. Translating it yields CASSLWTGKLFF.

In its sample, this clonotype is medium-sized. The chain is built from TRBV7-2 and TRBJ2-4, with D unclear. CDR1 and CDR2 (germline): SGHTA, FQGNSA. The ends were cut back, 0 bases at V and 8 bases at J, with 8 bases in the middle. The CDR3 length is 13 residues. The CDR3 DNA follows: TGTGCCAGCAGCTTAGCTTCGTGGGACATTCAGTACTTC. Residues: CASSLASWDIQYF.

By its share, this clonotype is medium-sized. The rearrangement joins TRBV5-1 to TRBJ1-1, with D tentatively TRBD1 (5 bases). The length of the CDR3 is 15 residues. CDR1 is SGHRS, CDR2 YFSETQ, per germline. V was shortened by 0 bases and J by 3 bases, with 12 bases between the two germline ends. CDR3 bases: TGCGCCAGCAGCTTGGTCCAGGGAATGGACACTGAAGCTTTCTTT. It yields the protein CASSLVQGMDTEAFF.

In its sample, this clonotype was seen many times. The CDR3 DNA sequence: TGTGCCAGCAGCTTACTTTCTAACACCGGGGAGCTGTTTTTT. Protein product: CASSLLSNTGELFF. The chain uses TRBV7-3 and TRBJ2-2; D ambiguous. CDR3 length: 14 residues. With 2 bases removed from V and 2 bases from J, the gap between germline ends came to 6 bases. From germline, CDR1 is SGHTA and CDR2 FQGTGA.

This clonotype occurred many times. This chain uses TRBV11-2 with TRBJ2-7; no firm D call. Germline V gene data show CDR1 as SGHAT and CDR2 as FQNNGV. The CDR3 consists of 13 residues. V dropped 1 base and J dropped 9 bases, with 13 bases sitting between them. CDR3 DNA sequence: TGTGCCAGCAGCTTAGCCCAGGACGTAGGGCAGTACTTC. This translates into CASSLAQDVGQYF.

In this sample, this clonotype turned up many times. This sequence joins TRBV19 and TRBJ1-2, with D perhaps matching TRBD1 (5 bases). The CDR3 is 13 residues long. Germline values: CDR1 LNHDA, CDR2 SQIVND (reference sequence). The V end was cut by 7 bases, the J end by 8 bases, with 17 bases between. CDR3 nucleotides: TGTGCCAGTACCGCGGCCGGGACTCGAGGCTACACCTTC. It yields the protein CASTAAGTRGYTF.

This clonotype was seen many times. The gene calls are TRBV28 and TRBJ2-6; D gene ambiguous. The ends were cut back, 8 bases at V and 0 bases at J, with 11 bases in the middle. CDR1 and CDR2 from the germline V gene are MDHEN and SYDVKM. This CDR3 is 15 amino acids long. In DNA form, the CDR3 reads TGTGCCAGCCGCCCCGGAGCCTCTGGGGCCAACGTCCTGACTTTC. This codes for CASRPGASGANVLTF.

This clonotype was picked up a small number of times. This chain joins TRBV28 and TRBJ2-7; TRBD1 agrees at 7 bases. Germline CDR1 MDHEN, CDR2 SYDVKM. The V segment lost 10 bases and the J segment 4 bases; nucleotides outside the gene matches: 10. CDR3 length: 13 amino acids. CDR3 bases: TGTGCCACCCTTGGGGGACAGTTATACGAGCAGTACTTC. Translating gives CATLGGQLYEQYF. Drawing the rest from reference TRBV28 and TRBJ2-7, the complete variable domain is DVKVTQSSRYLVKRTGEKVFLECVQDMDHENMFWYRQDPGLGLRLIYFSYDVKMKEKGDIPEGYSVSREKKERFSLILESASTNQTSMYLCATLGGQLYEQYFGPGTRLTVT.

This clonotype is judged medium-sized. The genes are TRBV19 and TRBJ1-5; no clear D. V was trimmed by 3 bases and J by 5 bases, leaving 8 bases between them. Germline values: CDR1 LNHDA, CDR2 SQIVND (reference sequence). The CDR3 loop spans 13 amino acids. CDR3 sequence reads: CASSMEKHQPQHF. The CDR3 nucleotides are TGTGCCAGTAGTATGGAAAAACATCAGCCCCAGCATTTT.

This clonotype was counted at least ten times. The chain carries TRBV7-2 and TRBJ1-1; the match to TRBD1 covers 11 bases. The junction had 10 bases not matched to a gene; V was cut back by 5 bases and J by 5 bases. Germline CDR1 and CDR2: SGHTA and FQGNSA. This CDR3 has 16 residues. The CDR3 is CASSLGQGASGTEAFF. In DNA, the CDR3 is TGTGCCAGCAGCCTAGGACAGGGGGCTTCGGGTACTGAAGCTTTCTTT.

This clonotype was seen ten or more times. V is TRBV11-2 and J is TRBJ2-2; the D is unclear. Trimming left V 0 bases short and J 1 base short, with 9 bases between. Germline lookup yields CDR1 SGHAT and CDR2 FQNNGV. This CDR3 is built from 16 residues. The CDR3 sequence is CASSLDNWGNTGELFF. The CDR3 nucleotides are TGTGCCAGCAGCTTAGATAATTGGGGGAACACCGGGGAGCTGTTTTTT.

By its share, this clonotype is medium-sized. The gene calls are TRBV7-6 and TRBJ2-2, with TRBD2 matching over 7 bases. CDR3 length equals 17 residues. CDR1 and CDR2 from the germline V gene are SGHVS and FNYEAQ. Trimming removed 0 bases from V and 5 bases from J; junction bases left unmatched: 9. CDR3 sequence (DNA): TGTGCCAGCAGCTTAGCGCTAGCGGTCGGGTGGACCGGGGAGCTGTTTTTT. Translating gives CASSLALAVGWTGELFF.

By share, this clonotype counts as medium-sized. J is TRBJ2-5 and V is TRBV19; TRBD1 matches 7 bases. Trimming removed 6 bases from V and 7 bases from J; junction bases left unmatched: 8. CDR3 length: 13 residues. CDR1 is LNHDA and CDR2 is SQIVND in the germline V gene (reference sequence). The CDR3 loop reads CASSGTGVGTQYF. The CDR3 DNA sequence: TGTGCCAGTAGCGGAACAGGGGTGGGGACCCAGTACTTC.

This clonotype was seen at least ten times. The chain uses TRBV6-1 and TRBJ1-5; D perhaps matches TRBD1 (6 bases). In germline, CDR1 is MNHNS, CDR2 SASEGT. The CDR3 is made up of 15 amino acids. The V gene lost 6 bases and the J gene lost 6 bases, with 18 bases spanning the gap. This CDR3 reads CASSLLTGLVQPQHF. In nucleotides, the CDR3 is TGTGCCAGCAGCCTTTTGACAGGTCTCGTTCAGCCCCAGCATTTT.

Many counts were recorded for this clonotype. The chain carries TRBV27 and TRBJ2-3; possible D gene TRBD1, 6 bases. CDR3 length: 14 residues. The germline gives CDR1 MNHEY, CDR2 SMNVEV (reference sequence). V lost 5 bases, J lost 1 base, and 10 bases lay in between. The CDR3 bases are TGTGCCAGCAGTCCCAACAGGGGCACAGATACGCAGTATTTT. It encodes CASSPNRGTDTQYF.

This clonotype was seen repeatedly, ten times or more. This rearrangement joins TRBV20-1 to TRBJ2-7, with 10 bases that match TRBD2. The J segment lost 0 bases and the V segment lost 4 bases, leaving 6 bases of the junction unmatched. This CDR3 spans 15 amino acids. The germline gives CDR1 DFQATT, CDR2 SNEGSKA (reference sequence). CDR3 nucleotides: TGCAGTGCTACCCGCCCTAGCGGGAGCTCCTACGAGCAGTACTTC. Translating gives CSATRPSGSSYEQYF.

This chain uses TRBV4-1 with TRBJ2-2; D call uncertain. The V end lost 5 bases, the J end lost 3 bases, and 4 bases lay between the germline ends. Germline V gene lookup returns CDR1 MGHRA and CDR2 YSYEKL. There are 12 residues in the CDR3. The CDR3 DNA reads as TGCGCCAGCAGCACGCACACCGGGGAGCTGTTTTTT. Its translation: CASSTHTGELFF.

This clonotype was recorded many times. The chain joins TRBV18 to TRBJ2-3; the D is unclear. Germline CDR1 and CDR2: KGHSH and LQKENI. CDR3 length equals 12 residues. Trimming removed 6 bases from V and 2 bases from J, with 6 bases in between. The CDR3 loop reads CASSADTDTQYF. In DNA, the CDR3 is TGTGCCAGCTCCGCGGACACAGATACGCAGTATTTT.

This clonotype was seen repeatedly, ten times or more. The gene calls are TRBV7-2 and TRBJ2-1, with 9 bases aligning to TRBD2. V shed 3 bases and J 9 bases; nucleotides not matched to a gene: 3. Per germline, CDR1 SGHTA and CDR2 FQGNSA. This CDR3 is built from 13 residues. The CDR3 nucleotides are TGTGCCAGCAGCTTCGGCGGGAGGGGTGAGCAGTTCTTC. It encodes CASSFGGRGEQFF.

This clonotype was found many times. V usage is TRBV2 and J usage is TRBJ2-7; D not certain. This CDR3 has 15 residues. Germline CDR1 is SNHLY and CDR2 is FYNNEI. V was clipped by 5 bases and J by 0 bases, with 14 bases between them. Here the CDR3 DNA reads TGTGCCAGCAGTCCCTTTGACTGGAGCTCCTACGAGCAGTACTTC. Translating gives CASSPFDWSSYEQYF.

The chain recombines TRBV28 with TRBJ1-2, with a possible D match to TRBD1 (5 bases). Germline V gives CDR1 MDHEN, CDR2 SYDVKM. The CDR3 is 12 residues long. The V gene lost 1 base and the J gene lost 5 bases, with 5 bases spanning the gap. The CDR3 DNA reads as TGTGCCAGCAGTTTATCAGGGTATGGCTACACCTTC. It yields the protein CASSLSGYGYTF.

This clonotype was detected ten times or more. The rearrangement joins TRBV24-1 to TRBJ1-2, with D possibly matching TRBD1 (5 bases). Trimming took off 4 bases at V and 8 bases at J, with 16 bases between the two ends. The CDR3 spans 14 residues. Germline lookup yields CDR1 KGHDR and CDR2 SFDVKD. CDR3 coding DNA: TGTGCCACCAGTGACCCGAGACTGAGGGGAGGCTACACCTTC. Its translation is CATSDPRLRGGYTF.